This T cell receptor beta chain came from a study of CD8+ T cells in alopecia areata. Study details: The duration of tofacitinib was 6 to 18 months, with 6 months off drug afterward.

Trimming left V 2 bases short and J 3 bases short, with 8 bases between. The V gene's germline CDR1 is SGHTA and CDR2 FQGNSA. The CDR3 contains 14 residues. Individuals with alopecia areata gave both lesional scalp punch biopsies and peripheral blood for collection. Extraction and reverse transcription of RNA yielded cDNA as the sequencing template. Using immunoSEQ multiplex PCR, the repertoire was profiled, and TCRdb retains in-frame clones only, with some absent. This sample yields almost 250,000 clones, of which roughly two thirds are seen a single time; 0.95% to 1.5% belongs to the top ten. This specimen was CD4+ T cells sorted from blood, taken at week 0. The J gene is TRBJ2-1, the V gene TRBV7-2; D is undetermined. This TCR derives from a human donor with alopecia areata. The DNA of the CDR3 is TGTGCCAGCAGCTTATCCGTACACTACAATGAGCAGTTCTTC. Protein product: CASSLSVHYNEQFF.